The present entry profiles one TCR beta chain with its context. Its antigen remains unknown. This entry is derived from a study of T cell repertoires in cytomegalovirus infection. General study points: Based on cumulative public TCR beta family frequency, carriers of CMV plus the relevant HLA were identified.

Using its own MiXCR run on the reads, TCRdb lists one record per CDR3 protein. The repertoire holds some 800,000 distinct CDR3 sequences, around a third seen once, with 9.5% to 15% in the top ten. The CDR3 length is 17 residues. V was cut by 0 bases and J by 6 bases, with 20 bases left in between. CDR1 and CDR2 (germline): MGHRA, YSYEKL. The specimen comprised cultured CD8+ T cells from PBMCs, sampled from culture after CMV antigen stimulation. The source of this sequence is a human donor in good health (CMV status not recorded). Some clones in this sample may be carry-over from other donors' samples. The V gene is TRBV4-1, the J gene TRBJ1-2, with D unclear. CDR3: CASSQELARGDSHGYTF. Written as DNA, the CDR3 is TGCGCCAGCAGCCAAGAGTTGGCCCGAGGAGATAGCCATGGCTACACCTTC.